The clone carrying this TCR beta chain came up many times. Its antigen is unknown. The sample is drawn from a study of T cells in Graves' hyperthyroidism and ophthalmopathy. Background on the study: Any treatment followed the collection of peripheral blood at initial diagnosis. General study points: A model built on 13 V-J features separated ophthalmopathy from stable hyperthyroidism. Blood also held most thyroid clonotypes expanded beyond 0.001.

Germline trimming cut 4 bases from V and 2 bases from J; bases unmatched to any gene: 8. Germline V CDR1 and CDR2: SGHRS, YFSETQ. The CDR3 length is 16 residues. Investigators excluded patients with uncontrolled infection, other autoimmune disease, pregnancy or lactation. RNA transcripts served as the template for amplifying TCR beta CDR3 regions. First-round RT-PCR with HTBI primers amplified the TCR CDR3 region. TCRdb called the multiplex PCR reads again in MiXCR, with one record for every CDR3 protein. The repertoire includes some 350,000 distinct CDR3 sequences, 15% of them detected once, and roughly 19% sits in the top ten.

The source of this sequence is a woman aged 60-75 years with Graves' ophthalmopathy. The chain joins TRBV5-1 to TRBJ2-7, with TRBD2 identical over 11 bases. The sequenced sample was blood. The CDR3 region has the DNA TGCGCCAGCAGCCCCTTAGCGGGAGGGCTACCCTACGAGCAGTACTTC. Translation: CASSPLAGGLPYEQYF. The variable domain in full, completed from reference TRBV5-1 and TRBJ2-7, reads KAGVTQTPRYLIKTRGQQVTLSCSPISGHRSVSWYQQTPGQGLQFLFEYFSETQRNKGNFPGRFSGRQFSNSRSEMNVSTLELGDSALYLCASSPLAGGLPYEQYFGPGTRLTVT.